The clone carrying this TCR beta chain was counted a few times. The antigen is not known. The sample is drawn from a study of T-cell reconstitution after alpha-beta-depleted transplantation in children. Overall study results and limits: A year had passed since transplant, and T-cell counts and diversity by then came mostly from newly produced T cells. From surviving recipient T cells and thymic progenitors came the high day-60 TCRbeta diversity observed in some patients. Expanded graft clones numbering several hundred reportedly gave rise to alpha-beta T cells about two months after transplant.

For TCRbeta, the library was prepared with unique molecular identifiers. TCRdb re-derived calls from the PCR reads in MiXCR, one entry per CDR3 protein. The sample holds approximately 630,000 distinct CDR3 sequences, around 13% seen once. Trimming left V 5 bases short and J 3 bases short, with 14 bases between. Germline V gene sequence: CDR1 SEHNR, CDR2 FQNEAQ (reference sequence). The CDR3 length is 15 residues. The sequencing used PBMCs, collected before TCRalphabeta/CD19-depleted stem cell transplant. The receptor comes from a girl aged 2 to 9 with congenital amegakaryocytic thrombocytopenia, due to receive a stem cell transplant. The V gene is TRBV7-9, the J gene TRBJ2-1; D is undetermined. CDR3 loop: CASSRSPRDYNEQFF. The DNA of the CDR3 is TGTGCCAGCAGCCGATCACCGAGAGACTACAATGAGCAGTTCTTC.